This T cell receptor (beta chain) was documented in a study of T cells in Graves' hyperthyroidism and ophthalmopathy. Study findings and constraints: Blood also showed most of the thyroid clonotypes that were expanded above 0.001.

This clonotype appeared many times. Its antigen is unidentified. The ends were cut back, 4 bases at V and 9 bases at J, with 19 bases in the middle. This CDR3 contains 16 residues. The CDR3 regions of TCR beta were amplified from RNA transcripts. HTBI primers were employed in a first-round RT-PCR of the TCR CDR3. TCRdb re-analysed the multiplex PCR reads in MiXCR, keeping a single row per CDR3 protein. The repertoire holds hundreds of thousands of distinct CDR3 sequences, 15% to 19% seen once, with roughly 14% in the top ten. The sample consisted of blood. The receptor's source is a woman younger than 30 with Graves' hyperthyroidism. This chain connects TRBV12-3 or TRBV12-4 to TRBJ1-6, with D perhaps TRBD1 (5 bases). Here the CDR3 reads CASSSGRLGGGSPLHF. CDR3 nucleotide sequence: TGTGCCAGCAGTTCTGGACGTCTGGGGGGGGGTTCACCCCTCCACTTT.